Listed here is a single TCR beta chain. Its target is not known. This sample is drawn from a study of cytomegalovirus exposure and HLA in healthy donors. Findings and limits, study-wide: Presence/absence analysis assumed near-uniform sequencing depth across donors.

J was trimmed by 4 bases and V by 5 bases; bases with no gene match: 11. CDR1 is SGHNT, CDR2 YYREEE, per germline (reference sequence). The CDR3 is 15 residues long. 13 Jbeta primers and 60 Vbeta primers were used for the PCR. The authors' processing: Later, 65 million to 85 million unique TCR beta chains were counted in an analysis, and about 10 million of them were shared. Method: immunoSEQ multiplex PCR; TCRdb's copy keeps in-frame clones and lacks some. V, J and clone size derive from that table, while D and trimming were established from the DNA sequence. This table has some 110,000 clones, over 70% appearing once.

The sequencing sample was made of PBMCs. The chain is built from TRBV5-4 and TRBJ1-2, with 7 bases matching TRBD1. The receptor was isolated from a woman younger than 35 in good health and CMV-seronegative. This CDR3 reads CASRPNRGGGYGYTF. The CDR3 region has the DNA TGTGCCAGCAGACCGAACAGGGGAGGCGGCTATGGCTACACCTTC. The variable domain in full, completed from reference TRBV5-4 and TRBJ1-2, reads ETGVTQSPTHLIKTRGQQVTLRCSSQSGHNTVSWYQQALGQGPQFIFQYYREEENGRGNFPPRFSGLQFPNYSSELNVNALELDDSALYLCASRPNRGGGYGYTFGSGTRLTVV.